This TCR beta chain derives from a study of T-cell reconstitution after alpha-beta-depleted transplantation in children. The CDR3 spans 15 residues. V lost 5 bases and J lost 1, with 12 bases in between. A library of TCRbeta sequences, prepared with unique molecular identifiers, was generated. TCRdb re-derived calls from the PCR reads in MiXCR, one entry per CDR3 protein. Of hundreds of thousands of distinct CDR3 sequences listed, 16% were seen once; the top ten hold 1.1%. This chain links TRBV12-3 or TRBV12-4 with TRBJ2-4; D is uncertain. The source of this sequence is a human donor who donated a stem cell graft to a child with acute myeloid leukemia. The sequencing here drew on PBMCs from the stem cell graft donor, taken from the stem cell graft. The CDR3 reads CASSAARPAKNIQYF. The DNA of the CDR3 is TGTGCCAGCAGTGCCGCCCGGCCTGCCAAAAACATTCAGTACTTC.